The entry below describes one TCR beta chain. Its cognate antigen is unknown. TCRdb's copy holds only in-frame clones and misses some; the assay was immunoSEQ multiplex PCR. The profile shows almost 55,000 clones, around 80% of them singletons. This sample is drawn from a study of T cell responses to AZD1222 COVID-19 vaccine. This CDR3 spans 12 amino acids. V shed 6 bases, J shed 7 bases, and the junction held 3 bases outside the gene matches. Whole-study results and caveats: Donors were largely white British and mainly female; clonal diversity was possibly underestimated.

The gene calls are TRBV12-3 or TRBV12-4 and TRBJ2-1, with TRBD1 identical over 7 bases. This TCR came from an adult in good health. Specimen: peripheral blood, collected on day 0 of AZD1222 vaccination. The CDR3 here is CASREQGNEQFF. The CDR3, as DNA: TGTGCCAGCAGGGAACAGGGGAATGAGCAGTTCTTC.